The sequence of this T cell receptor (beta chain) was determined in a study of cytomegalovirus exposure and HLA in healthy donors. TCRdb keeps only in-frame clones here, not all; method: immunoSEQ multiplex PCR. In the table there are approximately 110,000 clones, approximately 94% of which are singletons. CDR3 size: 12 residues. Trimming took 4 bases from V and 10 from J, leaving 12 bases between them. The V gene's germline CDR1 is SGDLS and CDR2 YYNGEE. The gene calls are TRBV9 and TRBJ2-1; D is uncertain. The sample comprised PBMCs. This clonotype was sampled from a woman between 18 and 29 years old in good health and CMV-seronegative. The CDR3 is CASSHTGLEQFF. The CDR3 bases are TGTGCCAGCAGCCACACTGGGCTGGAGCAGTTCTTC. Drawing the rest from reference TRBV9 and TRBJ2-1, the complete variable domain is DSGVTQTPKHLITATGQRVTLRCSPRSGDLSVYWYQQSLDQGLQFLIQYYNGEERAKGNILERFSAQQFPDLHSELNLSSLELGDSALYFCASSHTGLEQFFGPGTRLTVL.